This T cell receptor beta chain stems from a study of Ad26.COV2.S vaccination and SARS-CoV-2 variants. The treatment is: some 20 received Ad26.COV2.S at low or high dose, single or two shots; roughly five received placebo; per-sample allocation not given. The investigators took samples on day 63 after the first vaccine or placebo injection. This person who donated was an adult of 18-55 years in Boston. The table came from immunoSEQ multiplex PCR; TCRdb's copy has only in-frame clones and leaves some out. The sample holds a few hundred thousand clones, 80% to 90% seen once. The material sequenced was peripheral blood, taken in a trial of Ad26.COV2.S vaccine versus placebo. The source is a person aged 18-60 years who received the Ad26.COV2.S COVID-19 vaccine or a placebo.

CDR3 coding DNA: TGTGCCAGCAGTTCAGGACATTCCGGTGAGCAGTTCTTC. Translating gives CASSSGHSGEQFF. The chain has TRBV27 and TRBJ2-1; D is perhaps TRBD1 (5 bases). Trimming took off 4 bases at V and 9 bases at J, with 13 bases between the two ends. This CDR3 has 13 residues. Germline values: CDR1 MNHEY, CDR2 SMNVEV (reference sequence).